This T cell receptor (beta chain) was obtained from a study of technical replicates of blood from a few donors. The data were produced by immunoSEQ multiplex PCR, yet TCRdb's version contains in-frame clones alone and is incomplete. The table has more than 65,000 clones, 90% to 96% seen once. What was sequenced was T cells isolated from PBMCs. The receptor was derived from a human donor in good health.

CDR3 loop: CASSFEGQPNQPQHF. The CDR3 DNA is TGTGCCAGCAGCTTCGAGGGACAGCCCAATCAGCCCCAGCATTTT. The chain is built from TRBV7-9 and TRBJ1-5, with TRBD1 matching 7 bases. The CDR3 is 15 amino acids. After removal of 3 bases from V and 3 bases from J, the junction contained 5 bases not matched to a gene. In germline, CDR1 is SEHNR, CDR2 FQNEAQ (reference sequence).